This T cell receptor (beta chain) comes out of a study of blood T cell repertoires in COVID-19. Across the whole study: Researchers got acute and convalescent COVID-19 samples from the United States, Italy and Spain. T cells, B-cell-depleted T cells, or PBMCs supplied cDNA or gDNA.

The method was immunoSEQ multiplex PCR; TCRdb's version includes in-frame clones alone and lacks a portion of them. The sample has about 380,000 clones; 85% to 90% are singletons. This study enrolled people aged about 18 to 100 from about 24 US geographic areas. With respect to this clone: The junction differs from germline at one of its ends, possibly a read error.

The receptor was derived from a young woman who had recovered from COVID-19. The sequencing sample was made of PBMCs or T cells enriched from blood (not recorded which).

The CDR3 DNA is TGTGCCAGCAGCTCGACAGGGGGCGGGCAGCACTTC. Its translation: CASSSTGGGQHF. This chain uses TRBV7-8 with TRBJ2-7; 10 bases align to TRBD1. Germline V gene data show CDR1 as SGHVS and CDR2 as FQNEAQ. The CDR3 spans 12 residues.